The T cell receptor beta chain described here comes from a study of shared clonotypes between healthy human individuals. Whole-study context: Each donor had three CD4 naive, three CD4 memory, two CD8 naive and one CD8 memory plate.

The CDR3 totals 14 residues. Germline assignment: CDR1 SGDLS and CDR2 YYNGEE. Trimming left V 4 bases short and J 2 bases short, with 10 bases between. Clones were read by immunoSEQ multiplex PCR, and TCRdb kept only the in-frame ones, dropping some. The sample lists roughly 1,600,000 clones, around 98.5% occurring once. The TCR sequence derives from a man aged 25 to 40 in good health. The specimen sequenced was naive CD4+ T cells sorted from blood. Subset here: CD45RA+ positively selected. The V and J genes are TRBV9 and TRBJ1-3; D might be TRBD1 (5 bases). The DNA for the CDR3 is TGTGCCAGCAGCCAGGACATTACTGGAAACACCATATATTTT. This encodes CASSQDITGNTIYF. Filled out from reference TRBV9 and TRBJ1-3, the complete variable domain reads DSGVTQTPKHLITATGQRVTLRCSPRSGDLSVYWYQQSLDQGLQFLIQYYNGEERAKGNILERFSAQQFPDLHSELNLSSLELGDSALYFCASSQDITGNTIYFGEGSWLTVV.